Below, one TCR beta chain is given with its context. The antigen is unknown. The data are from a study of cytomegalovirus exposure and HLA in healthy donors. The V gene lost 0 bases and the J gene lost 6 bases, with 6 bases spanning the gap. The CDR3 totals 13 residues. Germline V CDR1 and CDR2: LNHNV, YYDKDF (reference sequence). The PCR employed 60 Vbeta primers together with 13 Jbeta primers. Sequencing used immunoSEQ multiplex PCR; TCRdb keeps in-frame clones, though not all of them. The sample has under 90,000 clones; 85% to 90% are singletons. Findings and caveats of the study: Most of the CMV-associated TCR beta chains (in a later analysis) appeared to be HLA-restricted. TCR association rates varied by HLA locus in a later analysis, with DRB1 highest and HLA-C lowest.

Sequencing input: PBMCs. The chain has TRBV15 and TRBJ1-5; D uncertain. The clonotype was recovered from a man aged 18 to 30 in good health and CMV-seronegative. The CDR3 region is CATSRDMSQPQHF. The CDR3 nucleotides are TGTGCCACCAGCAGAGATATGAGTCAGCCCCAGCATTTT.